The entry that follows covers one T cell receptor beta chain sequence. What it recognizes is unknown. The entry originates in a study of blood T cells in healthy people across ages. Study outcomes and limitations: PBMCs left unsorted prevented a conclusive naive versus antigen-experienced comparison. Naive CD4+ cells and diversity were both higher in long-lived donors than in aged donors.

This CDR3 spans 14 amino acids. Germline V gene sequence: CDR1 MNHNS, CDR2 SASEGT. With 3 bases removed from V and 11 bases from J, the gap between germline ends came to 19 bases. Combining a sample-barcoded 5' primer with a J-beta primer mix, a second PCR ran for roughly 6 to 12 cycles. Template switching added a 12-random-nucleotide identifier to every cDNA molecule. TCRdb independently ran MiXCR on the 5' RACE reads; one entry per CDR3 protein. The sample shows approximately 1.5 million distinct CDR3 sequences, 30% to 35% of them seen only once. The TCR comes from a woman in her 30s in good health. Input material: blood. The chain carries TRBV6-1 and TRBJ2-5, with D tentatively TRBD2 (7 bases). CDR3 sequence reads: CASSDPGQGREQYF. CDR3 bases: TGTGCCAGCAGTGATCCGGGGCAGGGGAGGGAGCAGTACTTC.